The clone carrying this TCR beta chain was picked up many times. No antigen is known for it. CDR3 length: 19 amino acids. J gave up 7 bases and V 3 bases, and 21 bases lay outside the gene matches. Germline V gene data show CDR1 as MNHEY and CDR2 as SMNVEV (reference sequence). The data belong to a study of T cells in Graves' hyperthyroidism and ophthalmopathy. The study, taken as a whole, reports: The model foresaw ophthalmopathy a median approximately 6.3 months prior to onset. Most thyroid-expanded clonotypes above 0.001 were also found in blood. Separation of ophthalmopathy from stable hyperthyroidism was achieved by a 13 V-J model.

Used for diagnoses were clinical symptoms, serum thyroxine and TRAb, thyroid ultrasound and orbital computed tomography. Amplification targeted TCR beta CDR3 regions from RNA transcripts. Carried out on the TCR CDR3, a first-round RT-PCR used the HTBI primer set. MiXCR, applied by TCRdb to the multiplex PCR reads, yields one record per CDR3 protein. The repertoire has 600,000 or so distinct CDR3 sequences, approximately 14% of them found once; the top ten carry around 7%. This TCR came from a woman between 18 and 29 years old with Graves' ophthalmopathy. The sequenced sample was blood. The J gene is TRBJ1-1, the V gene TRBV27, with 9 bases identical to TRBD1. CDR3 in DNA: TGTGCCAGCAGTTTGCGAGTGGGACAGGGAACCCCGAAGAGGAGTGAAGCTTTCTTT. As protein: CASSLRVGQGTPKRSEAFF.